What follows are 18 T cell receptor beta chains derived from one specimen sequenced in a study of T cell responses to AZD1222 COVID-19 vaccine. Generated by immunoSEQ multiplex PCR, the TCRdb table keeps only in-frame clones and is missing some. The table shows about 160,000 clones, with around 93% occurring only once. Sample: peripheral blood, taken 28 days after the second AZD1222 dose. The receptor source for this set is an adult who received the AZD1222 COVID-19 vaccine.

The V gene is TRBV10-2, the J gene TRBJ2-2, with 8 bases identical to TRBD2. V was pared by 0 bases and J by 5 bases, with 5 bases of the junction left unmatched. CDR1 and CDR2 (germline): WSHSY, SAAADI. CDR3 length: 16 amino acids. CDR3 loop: CASSESSGSGTGELFF. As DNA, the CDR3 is TGCGCCAGCAGTGAGTCGAGCGGGAGTGGGACCGGGGAGCTGTTTTTT.

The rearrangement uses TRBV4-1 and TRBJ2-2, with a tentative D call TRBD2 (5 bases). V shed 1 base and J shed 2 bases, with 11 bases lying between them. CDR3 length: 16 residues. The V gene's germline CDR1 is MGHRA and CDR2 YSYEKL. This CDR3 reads CASSQGTRSNTGELFF. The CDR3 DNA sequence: TGCGCCAGCAGCCAAGGTACTAGATCCAACACCGGGGAGCTGTTTTTT.

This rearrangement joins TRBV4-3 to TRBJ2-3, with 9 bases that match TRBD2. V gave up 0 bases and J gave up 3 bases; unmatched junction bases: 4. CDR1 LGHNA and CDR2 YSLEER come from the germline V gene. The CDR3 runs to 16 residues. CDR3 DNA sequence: TGCGCCAGCAGCCAAGAGGCGGGAGGGAAAACAGATACGCAGTATTTT. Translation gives CASSQEAGGKTDTQYF.

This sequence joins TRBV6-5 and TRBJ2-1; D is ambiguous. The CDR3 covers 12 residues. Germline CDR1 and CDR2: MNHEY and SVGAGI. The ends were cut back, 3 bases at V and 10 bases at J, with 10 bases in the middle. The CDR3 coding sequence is TGTGCCAGCAGTTATACTACCTTGGAGCAGTTCTTC. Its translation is CASSYTTLEQFF.

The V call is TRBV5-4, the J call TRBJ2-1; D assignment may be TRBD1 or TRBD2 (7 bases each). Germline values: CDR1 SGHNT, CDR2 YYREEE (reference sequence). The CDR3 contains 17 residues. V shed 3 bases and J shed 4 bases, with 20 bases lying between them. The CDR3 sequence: CASSSPIRGGIYNEQFF. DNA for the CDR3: TGTGCCAGCAGCTCACCTATCAGGGGGGGGATTTACAATGAGCAGTTCTTC. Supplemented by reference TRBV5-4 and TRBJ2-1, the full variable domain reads ETGVTQSPTHLIKTRGQQVTLRCSSQSGHNTVSWYQQALGQGPQFIFQYYREEENGRGNFPPRFSGLQFPNYSSELNVNALELDDSALYLCASSSPIRGGIYNEQFFGPGTRLTVL.

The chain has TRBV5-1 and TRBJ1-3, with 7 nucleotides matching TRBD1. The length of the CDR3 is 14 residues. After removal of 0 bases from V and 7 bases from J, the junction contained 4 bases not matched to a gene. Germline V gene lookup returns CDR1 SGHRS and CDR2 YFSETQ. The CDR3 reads CASSLAIQGNTIYF. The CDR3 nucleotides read TGCGCCAGCAGCTTGGCCATACAGGGGAACACCATATATTTT.

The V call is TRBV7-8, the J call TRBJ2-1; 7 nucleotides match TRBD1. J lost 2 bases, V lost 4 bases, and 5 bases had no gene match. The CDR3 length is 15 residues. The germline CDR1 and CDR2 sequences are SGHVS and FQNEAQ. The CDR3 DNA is TGTGCCAGCAGCTACCGACAGGGCCCCTACAATGAGCAGTTCTTC. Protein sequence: CASSYRQGPYNEQFF.

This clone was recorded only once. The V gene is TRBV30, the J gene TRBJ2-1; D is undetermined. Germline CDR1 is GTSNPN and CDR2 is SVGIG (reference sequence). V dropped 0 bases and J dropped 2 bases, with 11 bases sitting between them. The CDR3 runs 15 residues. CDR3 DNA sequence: TGTGCCTGGAGTGTACTACTTGCTGCCTACAATGAGCAGTTCTTC. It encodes CAWSVLLAAYNEQFF.

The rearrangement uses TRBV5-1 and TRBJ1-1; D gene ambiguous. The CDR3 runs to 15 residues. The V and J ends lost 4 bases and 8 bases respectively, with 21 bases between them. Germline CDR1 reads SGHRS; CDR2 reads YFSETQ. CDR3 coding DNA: TGCGCCAGCAGCCTAAATCCCTTTAGGCGGGAGGAAGCTTTCTTT. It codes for CASSLNPFRREEAFF.

The CDR3 sequence is CASSVPQNEKLFF. CDR3 bases: TGTGCCAGCAGTGTGCCCCAGAATGAAAAACTGTTTTTT. V gene TRBV2 combines with J gene TRBJ1-4, with unresolved D. The CDR3 has 13 residues. Germline V gives CDR1 SNHLY, CDR2 FYNNEI. V lost 4 bases, J lost 5 bases, and 8 bases lay in between.

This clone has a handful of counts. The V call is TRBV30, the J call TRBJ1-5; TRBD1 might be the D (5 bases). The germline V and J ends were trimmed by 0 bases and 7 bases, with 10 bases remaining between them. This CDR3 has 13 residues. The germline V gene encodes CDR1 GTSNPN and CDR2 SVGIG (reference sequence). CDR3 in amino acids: CAWSVQRDQPQHF. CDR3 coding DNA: TGTGCCTGGAGTGTACAGAGGGACCAGCCCCAGCATTTT.

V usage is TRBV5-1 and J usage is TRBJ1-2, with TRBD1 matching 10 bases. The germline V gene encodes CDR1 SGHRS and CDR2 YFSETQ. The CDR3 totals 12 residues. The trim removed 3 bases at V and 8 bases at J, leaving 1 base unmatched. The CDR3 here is CASSWDRGGYTF. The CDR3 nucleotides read TGCGCCAGCAGCTGGGACAGGGGCGGCTACACCTTC.

CDR3 in DNA: TGTGCCAGCAGCGCCCAGACAGGGGGCGTAACTGAAGCTTTCTTT. Translating gives CASSAQTGGVTEAFF. V and J are TRBV9 and TRBJ1-1; 10 nucleotides line up with TRBD1. Germline V lookup: CDR1 SGDLS, CDR2 YYNGEE. Trimming took 3 bases from V and 5 from J; bases not matched to a gene: 7. CDR3 length equals 15 residues.

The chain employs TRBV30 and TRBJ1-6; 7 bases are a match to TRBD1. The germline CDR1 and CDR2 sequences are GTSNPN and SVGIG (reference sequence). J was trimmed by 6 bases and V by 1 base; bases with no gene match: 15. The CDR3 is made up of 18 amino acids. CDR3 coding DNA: TGTGCCTGGAGTGGGGCTTCGAGGGGGCTAGCTAGTAATTCACCCCTCCACTTT. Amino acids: CAWSGASRGLASNSPLHF.

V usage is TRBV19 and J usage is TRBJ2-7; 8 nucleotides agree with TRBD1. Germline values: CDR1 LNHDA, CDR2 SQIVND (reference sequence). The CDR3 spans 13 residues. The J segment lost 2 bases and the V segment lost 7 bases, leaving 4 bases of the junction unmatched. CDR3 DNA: TGTGCCAGTACGGGACAGGCACCCTACGAGCAGTACTTC. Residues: CASTGQAPYEQYF.

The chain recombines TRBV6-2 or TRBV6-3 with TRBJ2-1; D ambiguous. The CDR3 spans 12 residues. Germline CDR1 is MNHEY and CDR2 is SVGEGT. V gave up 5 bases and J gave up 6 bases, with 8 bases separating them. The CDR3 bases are TGTGCCAGCAGTAAGACGGGCAATGAGCAGTTCTTC. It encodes CASSKTGNEQFF.

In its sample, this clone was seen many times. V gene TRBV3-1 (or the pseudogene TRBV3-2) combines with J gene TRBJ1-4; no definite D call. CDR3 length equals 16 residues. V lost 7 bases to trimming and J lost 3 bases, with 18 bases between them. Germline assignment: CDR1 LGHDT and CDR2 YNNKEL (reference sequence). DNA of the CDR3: TGTGCCAGCACCCACGGAGGCGGCTTGGCTAATGAAAAACTGTTTTTT. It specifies CASTHGGGLANEKLFF.

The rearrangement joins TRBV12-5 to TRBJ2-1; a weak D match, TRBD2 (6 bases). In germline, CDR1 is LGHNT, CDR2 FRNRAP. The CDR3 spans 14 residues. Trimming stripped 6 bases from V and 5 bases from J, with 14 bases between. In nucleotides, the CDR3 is TGTGCTAGTGGCTGGGGACTCCCCGACAATGAGCAGTTCTTC. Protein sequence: CASGWGLPDNEQFF.